The source of this TCR beta chain is a study of T-cell memory formation after mild COVID-19. Broader study findings: That cross-reactive memory joined was suggested by some responding clones appearing in pre-infection memory. Contracting clones from day 15 to 85 had balanced CD4/CD8; later expanders favoured CD4+. Clones that contracted clustered mainly in CM and EM if CD4+ and in EMRA if CD8+.

TCRdb analysed the 5' RACE reads with MiXCR anew, one entry per CDR3 protein. Here the sample spans under 110,000 distinct CDR3 sequences, roughly an eighth being singletons. The sample holds a few counts of this clonotype. Its antigen remains unknown. V was clipped by 3 bases and J by 5 bases, with 5 bases between them. The CDR3 loop spans 11 amino acids. Germline V lookup: CDR1 SGHDT, CDR2 YYEEEE. V and J are TRBV5-6 and TRBJ1-1, with unresolved D. The receptor comes from an adult woman who had mild COVID-19 (a few samples of this study predate the infection). Cell type and time point are not known. The sample comprised PBMCs or a T cell subset sorted from them (not recorded which). The CDR3 sequence: CASSWDTEAFF. The CDR3, as DNA: TGTGCCAGCAGCTGGGATACTGAAGCTTTCTTT. Full variable domain (rest looked up from reference TRBV5-6 and TRBJ1-1): DAGVTQSPTHLIKTRGQQVTLRCSPKSGHDTVSWYQQALGQGPQFIFQYYEEEERQRGNFPDRFSGHQFPNYSSELNVNALLLGDSALYLCASSWDTEAFFGQGTRLTVV.